The T cell receptor (beta chain) under discussion was sequenced for a study of shared clonotypes between healthy human individuals. Using immunoSEQ multiplex PCR, the repertoire was profiled, and TCRdb retains in-frame clones only, with some absent. The table lists roughly 2.5 million clones, around 90% of them singletons. Germline V gene lookup returns CDR1 SGHNT and CDR2 YYREEE (reference sequence). V shed 2 bases, J shed 6 bases, and the junction held 5 bases outside the gene matches. The CDR3 spans 15 residues. With regard to this clone: Antigen specificity is unknown.

Whole-study findings and limits: At large depth, rarefaction still showed sorted-subset sequencing to be incomplete.

J is TRBJ1-6 and V is TRBV5-4; 7 bases match TRBD1. This receptor was taken from a man aged 18 to 29 in good health. Sequencing was performed on naive CD4+ T cells sorted from blood. As to subset: CD45RA+ positively selected. CDR3 protein: CASSFQGVSNSPLHF. The CDR3 region has the DNA TGTGCCAGCAGCTTCCAGGGGGTTTCTAATTCACCCCTCCACTTT.